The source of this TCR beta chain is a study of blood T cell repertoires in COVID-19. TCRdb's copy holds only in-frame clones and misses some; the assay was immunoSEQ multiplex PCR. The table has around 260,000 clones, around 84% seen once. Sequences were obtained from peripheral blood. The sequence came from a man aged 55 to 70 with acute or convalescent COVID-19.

In DNA form, the CDR3 reads TGCGCCAGCAGCGTTCAGACAGGGAACTATGGCTACACCTTC. Translation gives CASSVQTGNYGYTF. This chain uses TRBV5-1 with TRBJ1-2; TRBD1 matches 7 bases. Per the germline V gene, CDR1 is SGHRS and CDR2 is YFSETQ. V dropped 4 bases and J dropped 2; count of bases not matched to a gene: 5. The length of the CDR3 is 14 residues.